The clone carrying this T cell receptor (beta chain) was seen many times. Its target is unknown. The sample comes from a study of blood T cells in healthy people across ages. Study-wide findings and caveats: Since the PBMCs were unsorted, naive and antigen-experienced cells could not be conclusively compared.

A second PCR, run for roughly 7 to 11 cycles, used a sample-barcoded 5' primer plus a J-beta primer mix. A template-switch adaptor with 12 random nucleotides tagged each cDNA molecule. Researchers report that each sample yielded at least 2.5 million CDR3-containing paired-end reads. MiXCR was run by TCRdb on the 5' RACE reads, yielding one entry per CDR3 protein. The table has roughly 1,700,000 distinct CDR3 sequences, 28% seen once. CDR1 and CDR2 from the germline V gene are MNHEY and SVGAGI. The CDR3 has 14 residues. V was trimmed by 6 bases and J by 8 bases, leaving 19 bases between them. The donors, aged about 6 to 95, were healthy Caucasians from Russia.

The sequence came from a woman aged 25 to 39 in good health. Sequencing input: blood. V is TRBV6-5 and J is TRBJ1-2; weak D call: TRBD1 (6 bases). CDR3 DNA: TGTGCCAGCAGCCAAGGAGCGGGACAAGGCGGCTACACCTTC. As protein: CASSQGAGQGGYTF.